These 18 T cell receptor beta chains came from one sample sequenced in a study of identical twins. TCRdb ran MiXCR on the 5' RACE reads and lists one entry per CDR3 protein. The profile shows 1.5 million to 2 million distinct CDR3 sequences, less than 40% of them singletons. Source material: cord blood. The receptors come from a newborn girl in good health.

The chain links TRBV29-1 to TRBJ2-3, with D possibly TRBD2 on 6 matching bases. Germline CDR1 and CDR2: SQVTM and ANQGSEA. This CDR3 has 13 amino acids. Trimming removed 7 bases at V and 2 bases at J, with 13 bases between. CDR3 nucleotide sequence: TGCAGCGGATTAGCGGACTTCACAGATACGCAGTATTTT. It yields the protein CSGLADFTDTQYF.

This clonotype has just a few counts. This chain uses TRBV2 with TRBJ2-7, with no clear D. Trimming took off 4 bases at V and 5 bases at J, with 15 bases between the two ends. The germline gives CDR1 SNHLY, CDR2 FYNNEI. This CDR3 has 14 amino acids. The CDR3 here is CASSAGEVVDEQYF. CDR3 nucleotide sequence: TGTGCCAGCAGTGCTGGTGAGGTTGTGGACGAGCAGTACTTC.

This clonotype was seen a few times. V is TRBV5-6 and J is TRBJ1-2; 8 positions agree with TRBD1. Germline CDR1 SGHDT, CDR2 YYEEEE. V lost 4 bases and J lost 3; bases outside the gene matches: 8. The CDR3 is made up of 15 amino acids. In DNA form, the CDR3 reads TGTGCCAGCAGCGAATGGACAGGGTACGACTATGGCTACACCTTC. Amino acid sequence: CASSEWTGYDYGYTF.

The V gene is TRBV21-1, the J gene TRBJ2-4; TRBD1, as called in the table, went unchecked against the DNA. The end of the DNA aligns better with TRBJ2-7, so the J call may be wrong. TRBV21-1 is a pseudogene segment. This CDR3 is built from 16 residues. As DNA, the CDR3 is TGTGCCAGCAGCAAAGCGTCTCCGAGACAGGGATACGAGCAGTACTTC. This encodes CASSKASPRQGYEQYF.

DNA of the CDR3: TGTGCCAGCAGTTTAATACGGGGCTCTAACTATGGCTACACCTTC. It yields the protein CASSLIRGSNYGYTF. The gene calls are TRBV27 and TRBJ1-2; possible D gene TRBD1, 5 bases. CDR1 and CDR2 from the germline V gene are MNHEY and SMNVEV (reference sequence). This CDR3 is built from 15 residues. The V and J ends lost 2 bases and 0 bases respectively, with 10 bases between them.

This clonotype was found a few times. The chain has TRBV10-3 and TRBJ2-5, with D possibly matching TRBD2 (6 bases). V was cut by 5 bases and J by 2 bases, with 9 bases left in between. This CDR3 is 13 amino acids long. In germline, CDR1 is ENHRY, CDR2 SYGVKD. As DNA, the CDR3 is TGTGCCATCAGTCGGGACTCACAAGAGACCCAGTACTTC. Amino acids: CAISRDSQETQYF.

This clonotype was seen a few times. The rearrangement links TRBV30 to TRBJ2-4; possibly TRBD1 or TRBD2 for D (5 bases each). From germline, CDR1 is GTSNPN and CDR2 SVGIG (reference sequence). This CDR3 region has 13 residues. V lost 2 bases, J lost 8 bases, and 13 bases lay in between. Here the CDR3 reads CAWSYYVGDIQYF. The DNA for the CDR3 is TGTGCCTGGAGTTATTACGTGGGGGACATTCAGTACTTC. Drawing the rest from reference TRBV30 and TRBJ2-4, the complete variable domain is SQTIHQWPATLVQPVGSPLSLECTVEGTSNPNLYWYRQAAGRGLQLLFYSVGIGQISSEVPQNLSASRPQDRQFILSSKKLLLSDSGFYLCAWSYYVGDIQYFGAGTRLSVL.

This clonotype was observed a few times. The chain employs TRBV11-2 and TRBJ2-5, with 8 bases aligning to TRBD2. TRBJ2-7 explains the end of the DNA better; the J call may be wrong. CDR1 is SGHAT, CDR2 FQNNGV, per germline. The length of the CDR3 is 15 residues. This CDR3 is CASSFFAGGHDEQYF. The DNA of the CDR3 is TGTGCCAGCAGCTTCTTTGCGGGGGGCCATGACGAGCAGTACTTC.

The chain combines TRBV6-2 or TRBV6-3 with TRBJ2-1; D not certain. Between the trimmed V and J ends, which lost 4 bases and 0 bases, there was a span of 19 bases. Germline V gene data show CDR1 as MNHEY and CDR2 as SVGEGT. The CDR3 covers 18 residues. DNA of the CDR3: TGTGCCAGCAGTTCAATTAACCTCTTCTCCAGCTCCTACAATGAGCAGTTCTTC. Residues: CASSSINLFSSSYNEQFF.

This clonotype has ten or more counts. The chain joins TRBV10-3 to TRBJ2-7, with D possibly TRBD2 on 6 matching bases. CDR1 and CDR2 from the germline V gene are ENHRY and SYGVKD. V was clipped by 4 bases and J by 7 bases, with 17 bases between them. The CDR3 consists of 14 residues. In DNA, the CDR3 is TGTGCCATCAGTGGAAGGGGCCCTGGGGGGGAGCAGTACTTC. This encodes CAISGRGPGGEQYF.

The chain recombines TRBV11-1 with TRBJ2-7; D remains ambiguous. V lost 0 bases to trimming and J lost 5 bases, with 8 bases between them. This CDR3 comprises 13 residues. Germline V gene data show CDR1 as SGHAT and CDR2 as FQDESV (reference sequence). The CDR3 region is CASSLAPLNEQYF. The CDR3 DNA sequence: TGTGCCAGCAGCTTAGCCCCGTTAAACGAGCAGTACTTC.

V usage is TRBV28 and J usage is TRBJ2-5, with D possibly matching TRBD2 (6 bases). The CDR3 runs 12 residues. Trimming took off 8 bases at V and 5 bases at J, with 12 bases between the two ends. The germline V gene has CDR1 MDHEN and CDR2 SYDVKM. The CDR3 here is CASCPGRETQYF. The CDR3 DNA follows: TGTGCCAGCTGTCCAGGGAGGGAGACCCAGTACTTC. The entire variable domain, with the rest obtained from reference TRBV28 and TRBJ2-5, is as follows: DVKVTQSSRYLVKRTGEKVFLECVQDMDHENMFWYRQDPGLGLRLIYFSYDVKMKEKGDIPEGYSVSREKKERFSLILESASTNQTSMYLCASCPGRETQYFGPGTRLLVL.

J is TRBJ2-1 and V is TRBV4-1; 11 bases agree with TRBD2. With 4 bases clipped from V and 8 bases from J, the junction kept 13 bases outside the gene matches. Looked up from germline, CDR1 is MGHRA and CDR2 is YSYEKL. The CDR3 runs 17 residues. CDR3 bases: TGCGCCAGCAGCCGCCGACTAGCGGGAATCACCTTTGATGAGCAGTTCTTC. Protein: CASSRRLAGITFDEQFF.

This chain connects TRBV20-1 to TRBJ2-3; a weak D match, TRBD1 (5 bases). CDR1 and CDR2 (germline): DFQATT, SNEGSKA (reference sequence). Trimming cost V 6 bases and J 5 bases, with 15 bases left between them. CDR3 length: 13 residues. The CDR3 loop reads CSAVGRARDTQYF. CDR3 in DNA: TGCAGTGCGGTCGGCAGGGCGAGAGATACGCAGTATTTT.

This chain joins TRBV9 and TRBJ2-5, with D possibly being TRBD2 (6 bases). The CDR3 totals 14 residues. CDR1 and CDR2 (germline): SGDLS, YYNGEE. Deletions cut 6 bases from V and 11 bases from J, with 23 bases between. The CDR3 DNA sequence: TGTGCCAGCACGTCTGCGGGGCGCTACAATGAGCAGTACTTC. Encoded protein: CASTSAGRYNEQYF. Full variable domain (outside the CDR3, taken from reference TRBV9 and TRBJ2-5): DSGVTQTPKHLITATGQRVTLRCSPRSGDLSVYWYQQSLDQGLQFLIQYYNGEERAKGNILERFSAQQFPDLHSELNLSSLELGDSALYFCASTSAGRYNEQYFGPGTRLLVL.

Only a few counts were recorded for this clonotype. The CDR3 sequence: CASSLSSGYNEQYF. DNA of the CDR3: TGTGCCAGCAGTTTATCTAGCGGGTACAATGAGCAGTACTTC. J is TRBJ2-5 and V is TRBV27; 7 bases align to TRBD2. This CDR3 region has 14 residues. Germline-derived CDR1 and CDR2 are MNHEY and SMNVEV (reference sequence). Trimming removed 0 bases from V and 11 bases from J; junction bases left unmatched: 9.

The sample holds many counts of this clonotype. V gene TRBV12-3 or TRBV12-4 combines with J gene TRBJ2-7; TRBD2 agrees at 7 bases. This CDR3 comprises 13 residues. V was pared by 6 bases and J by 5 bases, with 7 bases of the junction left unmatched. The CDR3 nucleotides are TGTGCCAGCAGATTCACCGGGACTAACGAGCAGTACTTC. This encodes CASRFTGTNEQYF.

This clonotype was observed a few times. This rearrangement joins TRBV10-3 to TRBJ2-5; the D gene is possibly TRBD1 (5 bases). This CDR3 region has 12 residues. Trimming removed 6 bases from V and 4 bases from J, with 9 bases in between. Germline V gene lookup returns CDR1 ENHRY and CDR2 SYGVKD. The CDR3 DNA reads TGTGCCATCAGCAGGGAAGGAGAGACCCAGTACTTC. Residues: CAISREGETQYF.